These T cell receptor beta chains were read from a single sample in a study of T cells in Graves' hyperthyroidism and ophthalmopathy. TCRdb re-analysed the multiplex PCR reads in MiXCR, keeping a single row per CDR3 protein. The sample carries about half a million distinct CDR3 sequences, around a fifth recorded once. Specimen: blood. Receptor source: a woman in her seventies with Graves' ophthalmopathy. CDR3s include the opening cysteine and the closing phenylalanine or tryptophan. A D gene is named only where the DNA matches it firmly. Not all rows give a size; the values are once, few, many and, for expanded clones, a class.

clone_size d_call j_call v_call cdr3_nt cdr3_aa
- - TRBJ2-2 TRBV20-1 TGCAGTGCTAGGCAGGGGTCCGGGGAGCTGTTTTTT CSARQGSGELFF
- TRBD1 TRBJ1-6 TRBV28 TGTGCCAGCAGTGCTCGGACAGGGCTCAATTCACCCCTCCACTTT CASSARTGLNSPLHF
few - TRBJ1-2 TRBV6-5 TGTGCCAGCAGTTACGCCCCGGGGTCCTGGGGCTACACCTTC CASSYAPGSWGYTF
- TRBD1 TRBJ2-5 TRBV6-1 TGTGCCAGCAGAGGGGGCCTTTTAGAGACCCAGTACTTC CASRGGLLETQYF
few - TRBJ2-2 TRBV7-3 TGTGCCAGCAGCTTAACACCCCTAGAGGGACACGGGGAGCTGTTTTTT CASSLTPLEGHGELFF
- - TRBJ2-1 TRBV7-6 TGTGCCAGCAGTAACCGTCCCGCGCTGAGTGGCCATGAGCAGTTCTTC CASSNRPALSGHEQFF
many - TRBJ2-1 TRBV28 TGTGCCAGCAGTGGGGTTGGGCCCACCCCCAAGGAGTCCTACAATGAGCAGTTCTTC CASSGVGPTPKESYNEQFF
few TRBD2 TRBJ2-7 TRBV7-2 TGTGCCAGCAGCTTAGACACCGGGACTAGGGTGTACGAGCAGTACTTC CASSLDTGTRVYEQYF
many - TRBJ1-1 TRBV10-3 TGTGCCATCACGGGGGACATGAACACTGAAGCTTTCTTT CAITGDMNTEAFF
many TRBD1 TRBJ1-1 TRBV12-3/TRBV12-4 TGTGCCAGCGAGAAGGGTTGGGGACAGGGCTACACTGAAGCTTTCTTT CASEKGWGQGYTEAFF
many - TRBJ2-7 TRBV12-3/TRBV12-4 TGTGCCAGCAGTTTATGGGCCGGAGGACAGACTGTTTACGAGCAGTACTTC CASSLWAGGQTVYEQYF
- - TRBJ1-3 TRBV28 TGTGCCAGCAGTTCCCTTCCCGGGGGCTCTGGAAACACCATATATTTT CASSSLPGGSGNTIYF
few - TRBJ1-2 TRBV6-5 TGTGCCAGCAGTTACTCGAAGGCCTTAGGGTATGGCTACACCTTC CASSYSKALGYGYTF
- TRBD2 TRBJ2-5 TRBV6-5 TGTGCCAGCAGTTACTTACCTAGCGGGGTACAAGAGACCCAGTACTTC CASSYLPSGVQETQYF
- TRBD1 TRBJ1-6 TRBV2 TGTGCCACCTCACCGGGACAGCTTGCATCACCCCTCCACTTT CATSPGQLASPLHF
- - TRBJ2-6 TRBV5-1 TGCGCCAGCAGCTTGGCGGGTGGTGGGGCCAACGTCCTGACTTTC CASSLAGGGANVLTF
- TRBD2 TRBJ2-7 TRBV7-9 TGTGCCAGCAGCCTCGGACTAGCGCCGTACGAGCAGTACTTC CASSLGLAPYEQYF
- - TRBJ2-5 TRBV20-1 TGCAGTGCGAGGTTCACAGGGAGGGAGACCCAGTACTTC CSARFTGRETQYF
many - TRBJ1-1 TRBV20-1 TGCAGTGCCAATTTCCAGGGGACCACTGAAGCTTTCTTT CSANFQGTTEAFF
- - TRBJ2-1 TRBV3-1 TGTGCCAGCAGCCACCCCCGTGGTGAGCAGTTCTTC CASSHPRGEQFF
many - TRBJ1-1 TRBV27 TGTGCCAGCAGTTTATCGTATATGAACACTGAAGCTTTCTTT CASSLSYMNTEAFF
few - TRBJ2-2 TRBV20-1 TGCAGTGCTAGATCCTTGGTCGGGGAGCTGTTTTTT CSARSLVGELFF
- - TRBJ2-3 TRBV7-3 TGTGCCAGCAGCCCCTCGGGGGGCGGAAGGACAGATACGCAGTATTTT CASSPSGGGRTDTQYF
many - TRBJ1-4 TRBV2 TGTGCCAGCAGTCCTTCCGGGACCTATAATGAAAAACTGTTTTTT CASSPSGTYNEKLFF
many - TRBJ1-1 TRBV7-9 TGTGCCAGCAGCTTAAGTTCGGGGGCATCGGGCACTGAAGCTTTCTTT CASSLSSGASGTEAFF
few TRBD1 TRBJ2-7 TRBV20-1 TGCAGTGCTAGAGCAATTCTAGGGACAGGGCACGAGCAGTACTTC CSARAILGTGHEQYF
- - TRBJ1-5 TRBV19 TGTGCCAGTAGAATCAGAGGAGAAGGCGATAATCAGCCCCAGCATTTT CASRIRGEGDNQPQHF
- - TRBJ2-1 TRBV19 TGTGCCAGCGGACGGAATAGATACAATGAGCAGTTCTTC CASGRNRYNEQFF
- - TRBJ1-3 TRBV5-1 TGCGCCAGCAGCCCCGGACACATCGTCTCTGGAAACACCATATATTTT CASSPGHIVSGNTIYF
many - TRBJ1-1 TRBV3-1 TGTGCCAGCAGCCTGACCGGCGGGCGGGACACTGAAGCTTTCTTT CASSLTGGRDTEAFF
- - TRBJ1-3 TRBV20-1 TGCAGTGCTAGGGCAGGGAGCGCTGGAAACACCATATATTTT CSARAGSAGNTIYF
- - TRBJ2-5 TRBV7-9 TGTGCCAGCAGCTCCCCTTATGCTAGACGGAGCGAAGAGACCCAGTACTTC CASSSPYARRSEETQYF
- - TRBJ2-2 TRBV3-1 TGTGCCAGCAGCCAAGTTGGAGGGCGCGGGGAGCTGTTTTTT CASSQVGGRGELFF
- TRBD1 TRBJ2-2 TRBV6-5 TGTGCCAGCAGTTACCTCGGACAGGGGGCTAACACCGGGGGGCTGTTTTTT CASSYLGQGANTGGLFF
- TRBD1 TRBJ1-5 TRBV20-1 TGCAGTGCTTCCGTTAGTGGGACAGGGGATCAGCCCCAGCATTTT CSASVSGTGDQPQHF
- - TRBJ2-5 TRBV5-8 TGTGCCAGCAGCCTGCGGACAACATTGGAGACCCAGTACTTC CASSLRTTLETQYF
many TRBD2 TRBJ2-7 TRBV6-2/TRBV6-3 TGTGCCAGCACGAGGCGGGAGGTTGTTTACGAGCAGTACTTC CASTRREVVYEQYF
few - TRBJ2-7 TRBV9 TGTGCCAGCAGCCCCGCTGCTGTTCTCTCCTACGAGCAGTACTTC CASSPAAVLSYEQYF
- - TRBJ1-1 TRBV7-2 TGTGCCAGCAGCTTCGCTCGGGGCATCAGCACTGAAGCTTTCTTT CASSFARGISTEAFF
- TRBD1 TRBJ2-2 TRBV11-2 TGTGCCAGCAGGCCGACAGGGGGTGACGGGGAGCTGTTTTTT CASRPTGGDGELFF
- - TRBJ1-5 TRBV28 TGTGCCAGCAGTCCAGGGGTTAGTCGCAATCAGCCCCAGCATTTT CASSPGVSRNQPQHF
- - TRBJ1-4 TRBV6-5 TGTGCCAGCAGTTACGATTCTCTGGGTGCTAATGAAAAACTGTTTTTT CASSYDSLGANEKLFF
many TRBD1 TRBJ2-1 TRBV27 TGTGCCAGCAGTTTGACAGGGGGCAATACAGTCGATGAGCAGTTCTTC CASSLTGGNTVDEQFF
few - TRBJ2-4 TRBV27 TGTGCCAGCAGTTCGAGCAGGGCTATGACTCTAGCCAAAAACATTCAGTACTTC CASSSSRAMTLAKNIQYF
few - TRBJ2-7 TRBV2 TGTGCCAGCAGTGTCGCGGGAACGGCCGAGCAGTACTTC CASSVAGTAEQYF
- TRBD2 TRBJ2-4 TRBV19 TGTGCCAGTAGTATAACCAAGGGACTAGGGGGGGACATTCAGTACTTC CASSITKGLGGDIQYF
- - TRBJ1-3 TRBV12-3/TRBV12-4 TGTGCCAGCAGTTACAGGGACCTCTCTGGAAACACCATATATTTT CASSYRDLSGNTIYF
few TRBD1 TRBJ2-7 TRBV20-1 TGCAGTGTCAAAGGACAGGGGTCCTACGAGCAGTACTTC CSVKGQGSYEQYF
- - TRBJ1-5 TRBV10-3 TGTGCCATCAGTGGCCCGGACCCGTATCAGCCCCAGCATTTT CAISGPDPYQPQHF
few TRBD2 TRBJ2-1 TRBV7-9 TGTGCCAGCAGCTCCCTCGGCGGGAGCCACTACAATGAGCAGTTCTTC CASSSLGGSHYNEQFF